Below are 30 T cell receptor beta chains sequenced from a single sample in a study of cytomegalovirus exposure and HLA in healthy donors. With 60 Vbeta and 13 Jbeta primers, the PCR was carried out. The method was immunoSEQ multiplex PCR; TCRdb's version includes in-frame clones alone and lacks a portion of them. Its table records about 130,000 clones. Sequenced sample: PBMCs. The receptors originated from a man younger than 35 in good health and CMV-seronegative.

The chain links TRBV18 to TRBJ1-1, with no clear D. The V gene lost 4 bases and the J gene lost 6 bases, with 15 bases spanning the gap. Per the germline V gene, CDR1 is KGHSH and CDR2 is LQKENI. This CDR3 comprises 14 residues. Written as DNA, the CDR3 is TGTGCCAGCTCACAAGAGACAACAGTCTCTGAAGCTTTCTTT. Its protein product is CASSQETTVSEAFF.

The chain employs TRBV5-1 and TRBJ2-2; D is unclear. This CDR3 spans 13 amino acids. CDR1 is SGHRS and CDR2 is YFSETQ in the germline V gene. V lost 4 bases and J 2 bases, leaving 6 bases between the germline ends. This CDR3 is CASSVLNTGELFF. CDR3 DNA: TGCGCCAGCAGCGTACTTAACACCGGGGAGCTGTTTTTT.

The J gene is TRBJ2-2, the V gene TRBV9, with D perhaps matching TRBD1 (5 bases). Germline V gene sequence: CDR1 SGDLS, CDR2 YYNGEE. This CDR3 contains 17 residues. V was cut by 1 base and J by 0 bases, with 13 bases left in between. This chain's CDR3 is CASSVRGHLANTGELFF. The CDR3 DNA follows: TGTGCCAGCAGCGTAAGGGGTCACCTAGCGAACACCGGGGAGCTGTTTTTT.

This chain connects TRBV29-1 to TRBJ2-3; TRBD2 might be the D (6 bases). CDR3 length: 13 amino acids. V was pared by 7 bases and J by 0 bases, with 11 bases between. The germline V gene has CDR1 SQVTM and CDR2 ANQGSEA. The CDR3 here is CSAFSGSTDTQYF. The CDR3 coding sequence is TGCAGCGCCTTCAGCGGGAGCACAGATACGCAGTATTTT.

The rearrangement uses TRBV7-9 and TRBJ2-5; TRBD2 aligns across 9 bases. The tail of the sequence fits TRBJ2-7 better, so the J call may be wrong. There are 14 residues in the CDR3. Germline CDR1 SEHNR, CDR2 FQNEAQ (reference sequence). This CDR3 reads CASGYSGRVYEQYF. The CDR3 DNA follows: TGTGCCAGCGGTTATAGCGGGAGAGTGTACGAGCAGTACTTC.

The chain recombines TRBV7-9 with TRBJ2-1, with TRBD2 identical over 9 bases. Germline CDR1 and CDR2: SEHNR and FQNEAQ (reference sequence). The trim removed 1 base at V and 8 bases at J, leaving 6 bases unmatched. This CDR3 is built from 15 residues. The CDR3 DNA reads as TGTGCCAGCAGCTTAGTCCTAGCGGGAAGTGATGAGCAGTTCTTC. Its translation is CASSLVLAGSDEQFF. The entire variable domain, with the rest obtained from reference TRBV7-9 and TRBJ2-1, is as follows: DTGVSQNPRHKITKRGQNVTFRCDPISEHNRLYWYRQTLGQGPEFLTYFQNEAQLEKSRLLSDRFSAERPKGSFSTLEIQRTEQGDSAMYLCASSLVLAGSDEQFFGPGTRLTVL.

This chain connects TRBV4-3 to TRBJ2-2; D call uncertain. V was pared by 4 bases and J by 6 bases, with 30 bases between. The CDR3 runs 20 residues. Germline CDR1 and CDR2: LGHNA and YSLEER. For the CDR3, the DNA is TGCGCCAGCAGCCGAGAACAAACAAGCGCCCAGAGTAATTTCCCCGGGGAGCTGTTTTTT. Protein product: CASSREQTSAQSNFPGELFF.

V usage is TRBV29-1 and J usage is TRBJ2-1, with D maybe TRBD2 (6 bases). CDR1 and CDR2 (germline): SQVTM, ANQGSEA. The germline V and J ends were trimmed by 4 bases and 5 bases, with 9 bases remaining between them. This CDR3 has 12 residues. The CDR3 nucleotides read TGCAGCGTTGGGGACTGGGACAATGAGCAGTTCTTC. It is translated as CSVGDWDNEQFF.

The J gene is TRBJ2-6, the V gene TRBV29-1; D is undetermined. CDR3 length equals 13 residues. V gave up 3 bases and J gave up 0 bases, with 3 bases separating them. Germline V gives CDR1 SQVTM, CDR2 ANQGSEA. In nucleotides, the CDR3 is TGCAGCGTTGACGGCTCTGGGGCCAACGTCCTGACTTTC. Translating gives CSVDGSGANVLTF. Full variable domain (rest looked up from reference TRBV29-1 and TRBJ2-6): SAVISQKPSRDICQRGTSLTIQCQVDSQVTMMFWYRQQPGQSLTLIATANQGSEATYESGFVIDKFPISRPNLTFSTLTVSNMSPEDSSIYLCSVDGSGANVLTFGAGSRLTVL.

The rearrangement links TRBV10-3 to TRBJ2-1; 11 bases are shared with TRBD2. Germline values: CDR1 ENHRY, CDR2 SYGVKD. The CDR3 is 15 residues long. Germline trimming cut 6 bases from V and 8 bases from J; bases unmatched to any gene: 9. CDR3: CAIREVTSGIHEQFF. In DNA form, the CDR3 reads TGTGCCATCAGGGAGGTGACTAGCGGGATACATGAGCAGTTCTTC.

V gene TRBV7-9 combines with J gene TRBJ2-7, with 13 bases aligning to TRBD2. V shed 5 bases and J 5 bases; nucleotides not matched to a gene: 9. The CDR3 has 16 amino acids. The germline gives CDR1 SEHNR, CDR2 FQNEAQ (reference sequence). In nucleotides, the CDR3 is TGTGCCAGCAGCACGGGACTAGCGGGAAATCGTGACGAGCAGTACTTC. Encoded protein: CASSTGLAGNRDEQYF. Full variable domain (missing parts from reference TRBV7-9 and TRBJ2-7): DTGVSQNPRHKITKRGQNVTFRCDPISEHNRLYWYRQTLGQGPEFLTYFQNEAQLEKSRLLSDRFSAERPKGSFSTLEIQRTEQGDSAMYLCASSTGLAGNRDEQYFGPGTRLTVT.

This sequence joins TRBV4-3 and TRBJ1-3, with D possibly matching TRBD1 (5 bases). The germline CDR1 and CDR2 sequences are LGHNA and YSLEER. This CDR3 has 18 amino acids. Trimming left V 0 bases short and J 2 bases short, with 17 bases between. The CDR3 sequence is CASSQESTSAGPGNTIYF. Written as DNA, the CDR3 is TGCGCCAGCAGCCAAGAGAGCACTTCCGCGGGACCTGGAAACACCATATATTTT.

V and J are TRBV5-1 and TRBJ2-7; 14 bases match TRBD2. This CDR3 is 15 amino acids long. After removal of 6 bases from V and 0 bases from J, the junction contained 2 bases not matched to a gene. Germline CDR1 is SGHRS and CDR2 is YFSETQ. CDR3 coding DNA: TGCGCCAGCAAGGGACTAGCGGGGGCCTCCTACGAGCAGTACTTC. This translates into CASKGLAGASYEQYF.

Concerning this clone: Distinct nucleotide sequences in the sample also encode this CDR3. The CDR3 sequence: CASSIGRGGSVYYGYTF. As DNA, the CDR3 is TGTGCCAGTAGTATAGGTCGTGGGGGCAGCGTCTACTATGGCTACACCTTC. V usage is TRBV19 and J usage is TRBJ1-2, with D maybe TRBD1 (6 bases). V shed 1 base and J shed 3 bases, with 18 bases lying between them. Looked up from germline, CDR1 is LNHDA and CDR2 is SQIVND (reference sequence). This CDR3 contains 17 residues.

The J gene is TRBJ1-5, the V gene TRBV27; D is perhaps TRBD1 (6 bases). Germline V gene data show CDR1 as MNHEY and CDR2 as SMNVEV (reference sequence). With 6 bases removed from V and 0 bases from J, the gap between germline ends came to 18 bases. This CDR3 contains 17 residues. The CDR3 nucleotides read TGTGCCAGCAGCCCTAACACACCAGGGGATAGCAATCAGCCCCAGCATTTT. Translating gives CASSPNTPGDSNQPQHF.

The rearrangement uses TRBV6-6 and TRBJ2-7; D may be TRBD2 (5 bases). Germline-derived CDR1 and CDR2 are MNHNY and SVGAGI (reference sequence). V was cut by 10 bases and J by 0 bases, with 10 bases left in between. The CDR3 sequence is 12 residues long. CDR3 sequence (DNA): TGTGCCACCGGAGGCAGCTCCTACGAGCAGTACTTC. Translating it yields CATGGSSYEQYF.

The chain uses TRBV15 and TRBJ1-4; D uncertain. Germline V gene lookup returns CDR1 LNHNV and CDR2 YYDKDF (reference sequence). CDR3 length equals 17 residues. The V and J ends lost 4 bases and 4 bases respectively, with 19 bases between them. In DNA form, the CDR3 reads TGTGCCACCAGCAAATCCACCCTTACGTTCAGTAATGAAAAACTGTTTTTT. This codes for CATSKSTLTFSNEKLFF.

The CDR3 region is CATIPDRGHTEAFF. The CDR3 DNA sequence: TGTGCCACCATACCCGACAGGGGGCACACTGAAGCTTTCTTT. This chain joins TRBV15 and TRBJ1-1; 10 nucleotides match TRBD1. V lost 7 bases to trimming and J lost 3 bases; unmatched junction nucleotides: 5. CDR3 length: 14 residues. Germline values: CDR1 LNHNV, CDR2 YYDKDF (reference sequence).

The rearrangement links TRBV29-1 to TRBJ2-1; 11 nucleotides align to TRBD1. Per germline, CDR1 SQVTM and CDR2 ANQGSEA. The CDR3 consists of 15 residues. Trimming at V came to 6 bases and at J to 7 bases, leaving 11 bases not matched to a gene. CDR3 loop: CSVGADRGRWNEQFF. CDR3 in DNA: TGCAGCGTCGGAGCGGACAGGGGGCGCTGGAATGAGCAGTTCTTC.

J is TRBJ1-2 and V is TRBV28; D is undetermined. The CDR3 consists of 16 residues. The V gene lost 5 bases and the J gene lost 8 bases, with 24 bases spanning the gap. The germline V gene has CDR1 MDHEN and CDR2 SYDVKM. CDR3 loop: CASSQFISQETNGYTF. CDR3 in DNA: TGTGCCAGCAGTCAATTTATCTCTCAGGAGACTAACGGCTACACCTTC.

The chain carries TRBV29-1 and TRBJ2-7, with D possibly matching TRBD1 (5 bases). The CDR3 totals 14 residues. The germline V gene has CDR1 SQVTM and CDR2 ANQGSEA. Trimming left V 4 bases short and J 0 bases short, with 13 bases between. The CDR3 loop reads CSVVNRLSSYEQYF. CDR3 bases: TGCAGCGTTGTAAACAGGTTAAGCTCCTACGAGCAGTACTTC.

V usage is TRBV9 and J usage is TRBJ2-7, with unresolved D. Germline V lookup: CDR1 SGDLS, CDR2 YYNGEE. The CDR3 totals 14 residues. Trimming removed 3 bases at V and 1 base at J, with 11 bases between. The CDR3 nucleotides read TGTGCCAGCAGCGCCGGGTATGTTTCCTACGAGCAGTACTTC. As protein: CASSAGYVSYEQYF.

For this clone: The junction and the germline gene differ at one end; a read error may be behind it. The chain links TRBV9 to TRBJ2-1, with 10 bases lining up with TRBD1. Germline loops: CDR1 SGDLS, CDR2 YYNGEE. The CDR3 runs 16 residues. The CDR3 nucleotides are TGTGCCAGCAGCACGCCCGGGACAGGGGACTACAGTGAGCAGTTCTTC. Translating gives CASSTPGTGDYSEQFF.

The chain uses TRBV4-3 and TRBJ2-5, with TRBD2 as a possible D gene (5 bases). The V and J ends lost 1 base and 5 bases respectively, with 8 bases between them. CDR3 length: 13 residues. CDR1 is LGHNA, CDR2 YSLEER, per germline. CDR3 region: CASSQGRGETQYF. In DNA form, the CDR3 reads TGCGCCAGCAGCCAAGGAAGAGGGGAGACCCAGTACTTC.

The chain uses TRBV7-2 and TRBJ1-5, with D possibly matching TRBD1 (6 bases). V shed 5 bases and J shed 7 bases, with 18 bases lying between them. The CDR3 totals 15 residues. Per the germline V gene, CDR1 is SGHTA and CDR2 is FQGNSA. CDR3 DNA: TGTGCCAGCAGCGAGGGTGTTGGGGGCGGGCAGCCCCAGCATTTT. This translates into CASSEGVGGGQPQHF.

Written as DNA, the CDR3 is TGCGCCAGCAGCTTGGAGGGTAGCGGGAGTGTCAGCGAGCAGTACTTC. This gives the protein CASSLEGSGSVSEQYF. This chain uses TRBV5-1 with TRBJ2-7; 9 positions agree with TRBD2. Germline trimming cut 0 bases from V and 6 bases from J; bases unmatched to any gene: 10. The CDR3 loop spans 16 amino acids. In germline, CDR1 is SGHRS, CDR2 YFSETQ.

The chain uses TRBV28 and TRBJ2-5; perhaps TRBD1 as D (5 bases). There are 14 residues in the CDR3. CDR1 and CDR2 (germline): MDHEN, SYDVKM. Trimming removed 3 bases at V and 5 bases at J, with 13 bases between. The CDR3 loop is CASSFGMGRETQYF. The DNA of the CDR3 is TGTGCCAGCAGTTTTGGGATGGGGCGGGAGACCCAGTACTTC.

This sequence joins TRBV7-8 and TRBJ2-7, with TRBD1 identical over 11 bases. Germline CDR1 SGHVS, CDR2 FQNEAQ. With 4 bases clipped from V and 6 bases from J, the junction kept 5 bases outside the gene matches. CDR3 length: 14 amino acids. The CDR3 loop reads CASSSRDRGSEQYF. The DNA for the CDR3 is TGTGCCAGCAGCTCTCGGGACAGGGGGTCCGAGCAGTACTTC.

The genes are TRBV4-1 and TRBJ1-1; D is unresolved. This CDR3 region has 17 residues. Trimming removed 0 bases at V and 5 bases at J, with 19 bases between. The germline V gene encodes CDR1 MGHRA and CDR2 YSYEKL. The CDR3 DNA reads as TGCGCCAGCAGCCAAGATATCCAAGAGGCATGGCGGACTGAAGCTTTCTTT. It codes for CASSQDIQEAWRTEAFF.

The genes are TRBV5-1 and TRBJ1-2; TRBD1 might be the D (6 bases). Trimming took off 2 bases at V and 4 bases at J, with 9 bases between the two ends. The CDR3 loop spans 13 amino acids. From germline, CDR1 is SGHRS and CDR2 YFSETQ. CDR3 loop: CASSLGGLYGYTF. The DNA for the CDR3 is TGCGCCAGCAGCTTAGGGGGTCTCTATGGCTACACCTTC.